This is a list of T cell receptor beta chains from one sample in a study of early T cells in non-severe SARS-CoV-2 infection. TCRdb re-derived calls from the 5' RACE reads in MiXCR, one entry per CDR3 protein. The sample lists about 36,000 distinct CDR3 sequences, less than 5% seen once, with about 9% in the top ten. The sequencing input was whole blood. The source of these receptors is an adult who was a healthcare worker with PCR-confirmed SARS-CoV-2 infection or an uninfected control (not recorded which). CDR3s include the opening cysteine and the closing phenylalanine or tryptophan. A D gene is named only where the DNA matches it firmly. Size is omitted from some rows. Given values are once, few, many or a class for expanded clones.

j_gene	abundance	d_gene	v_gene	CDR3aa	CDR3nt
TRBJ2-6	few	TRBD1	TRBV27	CASSLVGTGTFSGANVLTF	TGTGCCAGCAGCTTGGTAGGGACAGGGACTTTCTCTGGGGCCAACGTCCTGACTTTC
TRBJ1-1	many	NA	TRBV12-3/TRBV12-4	CASSLAGRGTNTEAFF	TGTGCCAGCAGTTTAGCAGGGAGGGGGACGAACACTGAAGCTTTCTTT
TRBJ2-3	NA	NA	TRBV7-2	CASSPRRGITDTQYF	TGTGCCAGCAGCCCAAGGAGGGGGATCACAGATACGCAGTATTTT
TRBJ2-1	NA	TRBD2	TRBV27	CASSSWTSVYEQFF	TGTGCCAGCAGTTCGTGGACTAGCGTCTATGAGCAGTTCTTC
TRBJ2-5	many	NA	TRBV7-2	CASSLLGGETQYF	TGTGCCAGCAGCTTACTTGGAGGCGAGACCCAGTACTTC
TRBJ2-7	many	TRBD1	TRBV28	CASRMPGQGFNEQYF	TGTGCCAGCAGAATGCCGGGACAGGGGTTCAACGAGCAGTACTTC
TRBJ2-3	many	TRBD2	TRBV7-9	CASSLAGRADTQYF	TGTGCCAGCAGCTTAGCGGGGAGGGCAGATACGCAGTATTTT
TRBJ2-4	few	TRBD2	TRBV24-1	CATSDPAGTTKNIQYF	TGTGCCACCAGTGATCCAGCCGGGACTACCAAAAACATTCAGTACTTC
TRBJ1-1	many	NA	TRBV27	CASSLRQSNTEAFF	TGTGCCAGCAGTTTGAGACAGTCGAACACTGAAGCTTTCTTT
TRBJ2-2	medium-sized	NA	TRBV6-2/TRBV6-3	CASSLGPAGTGELFF	TGTGCCAGCAGTTTAGGACCCGCTGGGACCGGGGAGCTGTTTTTT
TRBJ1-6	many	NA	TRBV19	CASNLGESSPLHF	TGTGCCAGTAATCTAGGGGAATCTTCACCCCTCCACTTT
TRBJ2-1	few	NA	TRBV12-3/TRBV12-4	CASSLVPTVERFF	TGTGCCAGCAGTTTAGTTCCGACTGTCGAAAGGTTCTTC
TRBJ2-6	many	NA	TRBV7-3	CASSLGGTSSGANVLTF	TGTGCCAGCAGCTTAGGCGGGACAAGCTCTGGGGCCAACGTCCTGACTTTC
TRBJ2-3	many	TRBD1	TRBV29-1	CSARTGGTDTQYF	TGCAGCGCCCGGACAGGGGGCACAGATACGCAGTATTTT
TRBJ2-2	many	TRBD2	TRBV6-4	CASSESGLAGSTGELFF	TGTGCCAGCAGTGAAAGTGGGCTAGCGGGGTCTACCGGGGAGCTGTTTTTT
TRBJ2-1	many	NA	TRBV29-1	CSVELGLTGPPTGVVYNEQFF	TGCAGCGTTGAACTAGGTTTGACAGGCCCTCCAACGGGAGTGGTCTACAATGAGCAGTTCTTC
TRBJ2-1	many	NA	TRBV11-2	CASSHDWLTYNEQFF	TGTGCCAGCAGTCACGACTGGCTAACCTACAATGAGCAGTTCTTC
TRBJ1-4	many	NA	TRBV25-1	CASSVAGLNEKLFF	TGTGCCAGCAGCGTCGCGGGACTTAATGAAAAACTGTTTTTT
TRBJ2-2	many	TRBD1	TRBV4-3	CASSQGQGGELFF	TGCGCCAGCAGCCAAGGACAGGGCGGGGAGCTGTTTTTT
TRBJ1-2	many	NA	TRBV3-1	CASSQEGENYGYTF	TGTGCCAGCAGCCAAGAAGGAGAAAACTATGGCTACACCTTC
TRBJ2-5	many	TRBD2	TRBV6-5	CASSYSGTSGRIRETQYF	TGTGCCAGCAGTTACTCCGGGACTAGCGGGAGGATACGAGAGACCCAGTACTTC
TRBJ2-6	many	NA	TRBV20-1	CSARLDTPSGANVLTF	TGCAGTGCTAGACTCGACACTCCCTCTGGGGCCAACGTCCTGACTTTC
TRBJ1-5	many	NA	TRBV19	CASSGSAGGNQPQHF	TGTGCCAGTAGTGGGTCGGCTGGGGGCAATCAGCCCCAGCATTTT
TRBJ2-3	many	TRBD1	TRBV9	CASSVDGQGAWDTQYF	TGTGCCAGCAGCGTAGATGGACAGGGGGCATGGGATACGCAGTATTTT
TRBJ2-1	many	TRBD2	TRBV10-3	CATAVGLGTNNEQFF	TGTGCCACCGCAGTCGGACTAGGTACTAACAATGAGCAGTTCTTC
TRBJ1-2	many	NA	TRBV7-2	CASSGQGHYGYTF	TGTGCCAGCAGCGGGCAGGGTCATTATGGCTACACCTTC
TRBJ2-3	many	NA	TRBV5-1	CASSLGHTDTQYF	TGCGCCAGCAGCTTGGGGCACACAGATACGCAGTATTTT
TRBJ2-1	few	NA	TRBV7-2	CASSTRKSSYNEQFF	TGTGCCAGCAGCACAAGAAAAAGCTCCTACAATGAGCAGTTCTTC
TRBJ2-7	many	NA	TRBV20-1	CSARKDAGPLLYEQYF	TGCAGTGCTAGAAAGGATGCGGGACCTCTCCTCTACGAGCAGTACTTC
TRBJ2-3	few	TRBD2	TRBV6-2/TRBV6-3	CASSYPRLAGGKSDTQYF	TGTGCCAGCAGTTACCCTCGACTAGCGGGAGGGAAATCAGATACGCAGTATTTT
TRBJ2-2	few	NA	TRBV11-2	CASSLVTYYGGGELFF	TGTGCCAGCAGCTTAGTGACCTATTATGGTGGCGGGGAGCTGTTTTTT
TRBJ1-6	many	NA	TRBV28	CASSLSSWTISQGGSPLHF	TGTGCCAGCAGTTTATCCAGTTGGACGATTTCGCAGGGCGGCTCACCCCTCCACTTT
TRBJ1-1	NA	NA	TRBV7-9	CASSPQLGNTEAFF	TGTGCCAGCAGCCCCCAACTAGGTAACACTGAAGCTTTCTTT
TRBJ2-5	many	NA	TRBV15	CATSRDELRLSF	TGTGCCACCAGCAGAGATGAGCTTAGATTGTCGTTC
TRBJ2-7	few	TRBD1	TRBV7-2	CASSLLQGNYEQYF	TGTGCCAGCAGCTTATTACAGGGGAACTACGAGCAGTACTTC
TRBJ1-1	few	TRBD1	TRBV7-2	CASSTYRQGSSFF	TGTGCCAGCAGCACATACAGACAGGGTTCGTCTTTCTTT
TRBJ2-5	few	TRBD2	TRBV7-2	CASSKRTSGRVYQETQYF	TGTGCCAGCAGCAAACGGACTAGCGGGAGGGTTTACCAAGAGACCCAGTACTTC
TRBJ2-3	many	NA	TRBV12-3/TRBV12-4	CASLESTDTQYF	TGTGCCAGCCTAGAGAGCACAGATACGCAGTATTTT
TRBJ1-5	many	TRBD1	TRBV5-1	CASSLVPQGAGQPQHF	TGCGCCAGCAGCTTGGTTCCCCAGGGGGCAGGACAGCCCCAGCATTTT
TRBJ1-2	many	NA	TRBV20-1	CSASPGMGYGYTF	TGCAGTGCTAGCCCGGGGATGGGCTATGGCTACACCTTC
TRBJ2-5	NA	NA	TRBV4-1	CASSQDFQGYQTQYF	TGCGCCAGCAGCCAAGACTTCCAGGGTTATCAGACCCAGTACTTC
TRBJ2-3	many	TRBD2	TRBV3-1	CASSQELREGQLDTQYF	TGTGCCAGCAGCCAAGAGTTGCGGGAGGGCCAGCTAGATACGCAGTATTTT
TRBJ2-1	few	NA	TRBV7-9	CASSFLGNSEANEQFF	TGTGCCAGCAGCTTTCTTGGGAATAGCGAGGCAAATGAGCAGTTCTTC
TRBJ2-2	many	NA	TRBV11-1	CASSFNRDAGELFF	TGTGCCAGCAGCTTCAACCGGGACGCCGGGGAGCTGTTTTTT
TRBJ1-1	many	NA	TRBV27	CASSFTGGVTEAFF	TGTGCCAGCAGCTTTACTGGGGGAGTCACTGAAGCTTTCTTT
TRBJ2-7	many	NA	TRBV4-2	CASSQDIQRGSYEQYF	TGTGCCAGCAGCCAAGATATCCAAAGGGGGTCCTACGAGCAGTACTTC
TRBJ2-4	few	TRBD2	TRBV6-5	CASSIAGPNNIQYF	TGTGCCAGCAGTATAGCGGGCCCAAACAACATTCAGTACTTC
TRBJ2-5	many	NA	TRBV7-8	CASSPHSGSSYLAETQYF	TGTGCCAGCAGCCCACACTCTGGGAGTTCTTACTTGGCAGAGACCCAGTACTTC
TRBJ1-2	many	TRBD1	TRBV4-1	CASSHGQGLHGYTF	TGCGCCAGCAGCCATGGACAGGGCCTTCATGGCTACACCTTC